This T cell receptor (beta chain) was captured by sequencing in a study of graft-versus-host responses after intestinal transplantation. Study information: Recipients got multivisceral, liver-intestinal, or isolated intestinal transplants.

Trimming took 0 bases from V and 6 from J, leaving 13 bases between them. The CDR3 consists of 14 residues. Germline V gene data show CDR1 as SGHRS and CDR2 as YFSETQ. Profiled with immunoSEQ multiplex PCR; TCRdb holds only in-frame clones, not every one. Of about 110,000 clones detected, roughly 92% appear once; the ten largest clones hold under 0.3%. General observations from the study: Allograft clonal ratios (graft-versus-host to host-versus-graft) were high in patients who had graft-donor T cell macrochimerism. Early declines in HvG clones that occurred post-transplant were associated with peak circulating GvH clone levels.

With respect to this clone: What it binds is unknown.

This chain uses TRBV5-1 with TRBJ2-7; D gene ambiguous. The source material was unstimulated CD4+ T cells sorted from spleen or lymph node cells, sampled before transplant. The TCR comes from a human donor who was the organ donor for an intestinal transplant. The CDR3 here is CASSLGTSAAEQYF. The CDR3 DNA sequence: TGCGCCAGCAGCTTGGGCACCTCTGCGGCCGAGCAGTACTTC.